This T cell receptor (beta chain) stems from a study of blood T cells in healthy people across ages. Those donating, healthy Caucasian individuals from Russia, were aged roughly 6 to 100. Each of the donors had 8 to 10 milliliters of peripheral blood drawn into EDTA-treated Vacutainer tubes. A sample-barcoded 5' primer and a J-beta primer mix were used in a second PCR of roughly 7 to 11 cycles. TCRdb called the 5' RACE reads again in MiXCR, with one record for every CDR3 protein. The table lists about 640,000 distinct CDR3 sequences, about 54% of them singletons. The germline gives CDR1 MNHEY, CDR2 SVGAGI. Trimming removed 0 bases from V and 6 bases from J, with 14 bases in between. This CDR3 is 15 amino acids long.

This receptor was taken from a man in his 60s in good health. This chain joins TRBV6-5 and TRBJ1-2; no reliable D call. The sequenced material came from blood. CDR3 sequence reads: CASSYSGPLGNGYTF. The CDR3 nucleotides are TGTGCCAGCAGTTACTCCGGGCCGCTGGGGAATGGCTACACCTTC.